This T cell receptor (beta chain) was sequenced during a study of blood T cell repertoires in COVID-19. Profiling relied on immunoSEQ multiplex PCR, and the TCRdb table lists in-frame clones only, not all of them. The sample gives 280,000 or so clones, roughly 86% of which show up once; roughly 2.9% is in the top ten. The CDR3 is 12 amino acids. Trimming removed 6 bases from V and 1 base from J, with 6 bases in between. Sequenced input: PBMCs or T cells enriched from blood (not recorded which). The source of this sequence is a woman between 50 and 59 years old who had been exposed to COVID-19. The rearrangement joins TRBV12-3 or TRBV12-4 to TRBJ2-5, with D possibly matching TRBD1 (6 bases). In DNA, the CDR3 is TGTGCCAGCAGGGACAGCCAAGAGACCCAGTACTTC. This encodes CASRDSQETQYF.